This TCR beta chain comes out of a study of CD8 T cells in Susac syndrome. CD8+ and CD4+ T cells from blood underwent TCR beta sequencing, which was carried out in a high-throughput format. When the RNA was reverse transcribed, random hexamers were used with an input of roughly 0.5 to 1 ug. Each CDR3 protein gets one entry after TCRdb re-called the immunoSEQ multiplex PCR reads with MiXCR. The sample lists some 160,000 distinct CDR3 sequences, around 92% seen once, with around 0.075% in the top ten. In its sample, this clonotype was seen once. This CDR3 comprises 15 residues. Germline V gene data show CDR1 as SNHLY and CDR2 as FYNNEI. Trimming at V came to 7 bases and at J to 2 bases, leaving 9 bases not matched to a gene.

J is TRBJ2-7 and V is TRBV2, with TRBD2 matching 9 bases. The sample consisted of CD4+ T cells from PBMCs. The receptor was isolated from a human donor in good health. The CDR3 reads CASTPAGGFAYEQYF. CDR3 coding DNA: TGTGCCAGCACCCCGGCGGGGGGGTTCGCCTACGAGCAGTACTTC.